The entry that follows covers one TCR beta chain sequence. Antigen: not known. This sample was included in a study of cytotoxic CD8 clonotypes in ibrutinib-treated CLL. Study information: Investigators collected response samples after a median 12 months of treatment, range 6 to 36.

The germline V gene encodes CDR1 SGHTA and CDR2 FQGNSA. This CDR3 region has 16 residues. V was cut by 4 bases and J by 1 base, with 16 bases left in between. Sequenced by immunoSEQ multiplex PCR; TCRdb stores in-frame clones only, minus some. Of around 330,000 clones in the sample, 67% are singletons; the top ten hold approximately 6%. Points from the study as a whole: Timing of sampling differed between sustained-remission and progressing patients.

The V and J genes are TRBV7-2 and TRBJ1-2; unclear D gene. This clonotype originated in a human donor with chronic lymphocytic leukemia. The sequenced sample was PBMCs, obtained after 36 months of ibrutinib treatment. The CDR3 loop is CASSSLLRAVNYGYTF. The CDR3 DNA follows: TGTGCCAGCAGCTCCCTCCTCCGGGCGGTTAACTATGGCTACACCTTC. Based on the CDR3 plus reference TRBV7-2 and TRBJ1-2, the full variable domain is GAGVSQSPSNKVTEKGKDVELRCDPISGHTALYWYRQSLGQGLEFLIYFQGNSAPDKSGLPSDRFSAERTGGSVSTLTIQRTQQEDSAVYLCASSSLLRAVNYGYTFGSGTRLTVV.